Sequencing of this TCR beta chain was carried out in a study of CD8 T cells in Susac syndrome. Broader study findings: The study acknowledged a relatively small number of individuals in its TCR sequencing and HLA analysis.

Details on this clonotype: The target antigen is unknown.

Negative isolation was applied to CD8+ and CD4+ T cells, and FACS enrichment was applied to TEMRA cells. Random hexamers were used to reverse transcribe roughly 0.5 to 1 ug of RNA. An immunoSEQ multiplex PCR generated amplified TCR beta CDR3 products spanning 54 Vbeta and 13 Jbeta. TCRdb ran MiXCR on the immunoSEQ multiplex PCR reads and lists one entry per CDR3 protein. The sample yields about 150,000 distinct CDR3 sequences, around 96% seen once. Material for sequencing was CD8+ T cells from PBMCs. This TCR derives from a human donor with multiple sclerosis.

Here the CDR3 reads CSARKQTSYEQYF. The CDR3 region has the DNA TGCAGTGCTAGAAAACAGACCTCCTACGAGCAGTACTTC. The chain carries TRBV20-1 and TRBJ2-7; D ambiguous. The V gene lost 2 bases and the J gene lost 0 bases, with 8 bases spanning the gap. The V gene's germline CDR1 is DFQATT and CDR2 SNEGSKA (reference sequence). The CDR3 extends over 13 amino acids.